This section outlines one TCR beta chain sequence together with its context. The data were taken from a study of blood T cell repertoires in COVID-19. The V gene's germline CDR1 is MDHEN and CDR2 SYDVKM. V was shortened by 6 bases and J by 1 base, with 13 bases between the two germline ends. CDR3 length equals 14 residues. Here immunoSEQ multiplex PCR was the method, and the copy in TCRdb shows in-frame clones only, minus some. Counted here are approximately 15,000 clones, roughly 78% occurring once; the ten biggest clones make up less than 25%. The sequence derives from a man in his 60s with active or convalescent COVID-19. The sequenced sample consisted of peripheral blood. V and J are TRBV28 and TRBJ2-7, with D possibly TRBD2 on 6 matching bases. In nucleotides, the CDR3 is TGTGCCAGCAGCCAGATGGGACTTTCCTACGAGCAGTACTTC. Encoded protein: CASSQMGLSYEQYF.